This T cell receptor beta chain was identified during a study of blood T cell repertoires in COVID-19. Study overall: From the United States, Italy and Spain came samples of acute and convalescent COVID-19. PBMCs, B-cell-depleted T cells, or T cells provided the cDNA or gDNA that made up the material.

The CDR3 is 11 residues long. CDR1 SGHDN and CDR2 FVKESK come from the germline V gene. V lost 9 bases to trimming and J lost 12 bases; unmatched junction nucleotides: 6. Original processing notes: Cell counts per sample came from amplifying reference gene primers. Here immunoSEQ multiplex PCR was the method, and the copy in TCRdb shows in-frame clones only, minus some. That table is the source of V, J and clone size, and D and trimming were worked out from the DNA. The sample lists hundreds of thousands of clones; about 73% were seen once. Sequencing was performed on peripheral blood. The chain is built from TRBV14 and TRBJ2-1; 9 bases match TRBD1. The receptor was derived from a woman aged 80 or over with acute or convalescent COVID-19. The CDR3 DNA reads as TGTGCCAGTTCGACAGGGGGTGGGCAGTTCTTC. The encoded protein is CASSTGGGQFF.